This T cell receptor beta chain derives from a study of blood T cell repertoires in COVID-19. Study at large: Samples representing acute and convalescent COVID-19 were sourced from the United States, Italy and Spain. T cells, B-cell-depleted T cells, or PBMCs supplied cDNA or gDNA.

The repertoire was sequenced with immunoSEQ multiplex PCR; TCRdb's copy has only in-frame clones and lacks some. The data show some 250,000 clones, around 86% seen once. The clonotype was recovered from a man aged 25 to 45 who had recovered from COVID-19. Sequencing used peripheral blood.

CDR3 in amino acids: CASSLGGQNTEAFF. The CDR3 DNA reads as TGTGCCAGCAGCTTAGGTGGGCAGAACACTGAAGCTTTCTTT. The chain joins TRBV7-2 to TRBJ1-1; D is unclear. This CDR3 comprises 14 residues. Trimming stripped 1 base from V and 1 base from J, with 7 bases between. Per the germline V gene, CDR1 is SGHTA and CDR2 is FQGNSA.